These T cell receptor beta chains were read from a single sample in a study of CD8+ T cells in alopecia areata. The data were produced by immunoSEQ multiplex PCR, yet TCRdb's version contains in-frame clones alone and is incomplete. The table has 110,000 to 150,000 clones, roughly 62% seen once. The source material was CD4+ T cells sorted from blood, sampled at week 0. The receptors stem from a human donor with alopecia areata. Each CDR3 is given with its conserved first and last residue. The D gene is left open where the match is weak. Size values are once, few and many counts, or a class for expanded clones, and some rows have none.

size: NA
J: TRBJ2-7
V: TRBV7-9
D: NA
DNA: TGTGCCAGCAGCCCGTCCCGGGAATCCCTATGGCAGTACTTC
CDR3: CASSPSRESLWQYF

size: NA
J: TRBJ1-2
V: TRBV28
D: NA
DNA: TGTGCCAGCAGGTCCGGGACCGAGGGCCTCTATGGCTACACCTTC
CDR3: CASRSGTEGLYGYTF

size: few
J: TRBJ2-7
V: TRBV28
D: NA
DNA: TGTGCCAGCCGTACGGGTATGGTCTACGAGCAGTACTTC
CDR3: CASRTGMVYEQYF

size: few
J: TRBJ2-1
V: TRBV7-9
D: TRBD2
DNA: TGTGCCAGCAGCTTAGGACTAGCATTTGATGAGCAGTTCTTC
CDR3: CASSLGLAFDEQFF

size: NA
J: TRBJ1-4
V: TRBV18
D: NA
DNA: TGTGCCAGCTCCCCTGCAGGACGCGTTCGTGCAACTAATGAAAAACTGTTTTTT
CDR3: CASSPAGRVRATNEKLFF

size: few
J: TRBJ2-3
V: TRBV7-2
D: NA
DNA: TGTGCCAGCAGACCGACAGGCGCCCCCACAGATACGCAGTATTTT
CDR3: CASRPTGAPTDTQYF

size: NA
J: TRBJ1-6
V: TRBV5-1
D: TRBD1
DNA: TGCGCCAGCAGCTTTGACAGGGCCTCCTATAATTCACCCCTCCACTTT
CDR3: CASSFDRASYNSPLHF

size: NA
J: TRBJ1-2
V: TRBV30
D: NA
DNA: TGTGCCTGGAGTAACCGAGGCTATGGCTACACCTTC
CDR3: CAWSNRGYGYTF

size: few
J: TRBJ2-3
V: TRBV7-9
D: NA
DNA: TGTGCCAGCAGCTTAGACCTGGGAGCAGATACGCAGTATTTT
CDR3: CASSLDLGADTQYF

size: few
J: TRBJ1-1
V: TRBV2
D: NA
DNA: TGTGCCAGCGGGAGGGGCCGAGGCACTGAAGCTTTCTTT
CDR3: CASGRGRGTEAFF

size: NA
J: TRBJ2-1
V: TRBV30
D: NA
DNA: TGTGCCTGGAGTCCCATGGTCCTCAGGCTGACCTACAATGAGCAGTTCTTC
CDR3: CAWSPMVLRLTYNEQFF

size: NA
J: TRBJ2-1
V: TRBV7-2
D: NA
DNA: TGTGCCAGCAGCTTATGGGGGAATGAGCAGTTCTTC
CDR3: CASSLWGNEQFF

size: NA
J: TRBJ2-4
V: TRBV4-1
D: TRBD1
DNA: TGCGCCAGCAGCCAAGAAAGAGCGGACAGGGGGAAAAACATTCAGTACTTC
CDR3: CASSQERADRGKNIQYF

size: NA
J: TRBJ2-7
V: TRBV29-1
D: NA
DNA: TGCAGCGTTTCGAGACCCGGGGCCATCTACGAGCAGTACTTC
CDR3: CSVSRPGAIYEQYF

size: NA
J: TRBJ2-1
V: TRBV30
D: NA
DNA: TGTGCCTGGAGTGAGGCAGGGATTGAGCAGTTCTTC
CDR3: CAWSEAGIEQFF

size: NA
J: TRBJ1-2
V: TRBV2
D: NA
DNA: TGTGCCAGCACCCCCACAGGGGGCTACACCTTC
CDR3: CASTPTGGYTF

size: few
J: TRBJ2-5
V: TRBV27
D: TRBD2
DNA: TGTGCCAGCAGGACTAGCGGGGGGGAGACCCAGTACTTC
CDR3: CASRTSGGETQYF

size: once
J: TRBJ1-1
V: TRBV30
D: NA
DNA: TGTGCCTGGGGATTGTCGTCCAGATACTATGAAGCTTTCTTT
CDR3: CAWGLSSRYYEAFF

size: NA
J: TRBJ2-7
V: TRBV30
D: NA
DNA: TGTGCCTGCGGTGCTTACTACGAGCAGTACTTC
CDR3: CACGAYYEQYF

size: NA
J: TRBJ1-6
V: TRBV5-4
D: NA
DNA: TGTGCCAGCAGCTCCGCTATAACGGGAATGGGGTCCCTCCACTTT
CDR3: CASSSAITGMGSLHF

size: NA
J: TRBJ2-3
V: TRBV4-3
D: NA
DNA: TGCGCCAGCAGCCTAACGGGGGTAGCGGCAGATACGCAGTATTTT
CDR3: CASSLTGVAADTQYF

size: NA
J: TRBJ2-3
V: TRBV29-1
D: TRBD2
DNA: TGCAGCGTTGATTGGCTAGCGGGGACCTCTAGCACAGATACGCAGTATTTT
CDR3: CSVDWLAGTSSTDTQYF

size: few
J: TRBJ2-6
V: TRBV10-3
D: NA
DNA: TGTGCCATCAATCCAGGGAAGACTGGGGCCAACGTCCTGACTTTC
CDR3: CAINPGKTGANVLTF

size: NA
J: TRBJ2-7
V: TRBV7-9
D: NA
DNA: TGTGCCAGCAGCCAGACCCAGGGGATGGCGTACTTC
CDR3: CASSQTQGMAYF

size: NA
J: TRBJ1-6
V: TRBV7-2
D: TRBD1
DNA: TGTGCCAGCAGCCATCCGACGACAGGGATCGGTTCACCCCTCCACTTT
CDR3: CASSHPTTGIGSPLHF

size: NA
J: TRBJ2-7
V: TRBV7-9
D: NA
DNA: TGTGCCAGCAGCTTAGCGCGGGACAGTCGATCCTACGAGCAGTACTTC
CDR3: CASSLARDSRSYEQYF

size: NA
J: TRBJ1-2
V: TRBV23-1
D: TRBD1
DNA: TGCGCCAGCAGTCAATCAAGGACAGGCCTTGACTATGGCTACACCTTC
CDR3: CASSQSRTGLDYGYTF